This TCR beta chain was documented in a study of blood T cells in healthy people across ages. The CDR3 sequence is 16 residues long. Germline V gene data show CDR1 as MNHEY and CDR2 as SVGEGT. Through a sample-barcoded 5' primer and a J-beta primer mix, a second PCR was run for roughly 7 to 12 cycles. TCRdb passed the 5' RACE reads through MiXCR, listing each CDR3 protein once. The sample carries 1.5 million to 2 million distinct CDR3 sequences, roughly two fifths recorded once. The sequence was collected from a human donor in good health. Source material: blood. This chain joins TRBV6-2 or TRBV6-3 and TRBJ2-5; 7 bases are shared with TRBD1. The end of the DNA is better explained by TRBJ2-7, so the J call may be wrong. DNA for the CDR3: TGTGCCAGCAGTTGGGGGATTGACAGGGCGCTGGACGAGCAGTACTTC. It encodes CASSWGIDRALDEQYF.